The following is a T cell receptor (beta chain) sequence with its context. The entry originates in a study of cytomegalovirus exposure and HLA in healthy donors. Using immunoSEQ multiplex PCR, the repertoire was profiled, and TCRdb retains in-frame clones only, with some absent. The table includes under 50,000 clones, more than 85% detected once. Looked up from germline, CDR1 is KGHSH and CDR2 is LQKENI. The CDR3 length is 16 residues. Unmatched junction bases numbered 10, after V lost 2 bases and J lost 5 bases. Material for sequencing was PBMCs. This chain links TRBV18 with TRBJ2-7, with 9 bases lining up with TRBD1. This TCR derives from a woman aged 18-35 years in good health and CMV-seronegative. CDR3 sequence: CASSPIAGTGIHEQYF. In nucleotides, the CDR3 is TGTGCCAGCTCACCAATTGCGGGGACAGGGATCCACGAGCAGTACTTC. The variable domain in full, completed from reference TRBV18 and TRBJ2-7, reads NAGVMQNPRHLVRRRGQEARLRCSPMKGHSHVYWYRQLPEEGLKFMVYLQKENIIDESGMPKERFSAEFPKEGPSILRIQQVVRGDSAAYFCASSPIAGTGIHEQYFGPGTRLTVT.